This record concerns one TCR beta chain sequence. One tube held mixed TRB-A and TRB-B primer pools for touch-down PCR. TCRdb reanalyzed the multiplex PCR reads and collapses them to one entry per CDR3 protein, without DNA. This sample's clone table lists more than 13,000 distinct CDR3 sequences. This sample was included in a study of T cell clusters in autoimmune cytopenias. Each sample's input was 200 to 300 ng genomic DNA, about 38,000 genome equivalents. This CDR3 region has 11 residues. Per the germline V gene, CDR1 is SGHTS and CDR2 is YDEGEE. The TCR originated in a human donor with an autoimmune cytopenia or autoimmune hepatitis (not recorded which). Material: peripheral blood. The chain links TRBV5-8 to TRBJ2-2. The CDR3 protein is CASSLAGELFF.